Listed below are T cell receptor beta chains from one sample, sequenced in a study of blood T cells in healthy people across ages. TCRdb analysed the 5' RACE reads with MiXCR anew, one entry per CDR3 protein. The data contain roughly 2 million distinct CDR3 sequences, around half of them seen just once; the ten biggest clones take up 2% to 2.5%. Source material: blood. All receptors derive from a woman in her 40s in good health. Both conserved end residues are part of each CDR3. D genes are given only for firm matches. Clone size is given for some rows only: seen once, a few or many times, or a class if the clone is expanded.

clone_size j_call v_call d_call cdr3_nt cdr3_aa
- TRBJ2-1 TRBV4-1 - TGCGCCAGCAGCCCCCCCCGGGACTTATATGGGAATGAGCAGTTCTTC CASSPPRDLYGNEQFF
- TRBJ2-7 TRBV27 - TGTGCCAGCAAGGTCAGCCTATACAGTGACGAGCAGTACTTC CASKVSLYSDEQYF
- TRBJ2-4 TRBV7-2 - TGTGCCAGCAGCTTAGATGGGGGGAGAGTAGCCAAAAACATTCAGTACTTC CASSLDGGRVAKNIQYF
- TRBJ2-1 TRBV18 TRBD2 TGTGCCAGCTCGCAAGGGACTAGCGGGGGGACCAATGAGCAGTTCTTC CASSQGTSGGTNEQFF
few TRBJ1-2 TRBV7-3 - TGTGCCAGCAGCTTAACAGCAGGGATGGCCTATGGCTACACCTTC CASSLTAGMAYGYTF
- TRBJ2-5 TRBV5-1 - TGCGCCAGCAGCTCTGTAGTAAACAGACAAGAGACCCAGTACTTC CASSSVVNRQETQYF
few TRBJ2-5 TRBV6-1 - TGTGCCAGCAGTGGGACACCCTCAATGATCCAAGAGACCCAGTACTTC CASSGTPSMIQETQYF
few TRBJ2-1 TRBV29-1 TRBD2 TGCAGCGCCGCGGGCGAACGGGGGGGATCCTACAATGAGCAGTTCTTC CSAAGERGGSYNEQFF
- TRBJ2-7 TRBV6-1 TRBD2 TGTGCCAGCAGGGAAGGCAGCGGGGGGGCCAACTACGAGCAGTACTTC CASREGSGGANYEQYF
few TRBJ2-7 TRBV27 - TGTGCCAGCAGTTTTAGGAGCAGGGTCGGATACGAGCAGTACTTC CASSFRSRVGYEQYF
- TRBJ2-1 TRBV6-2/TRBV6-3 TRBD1 TGTGCCAGCAAGCGGGGACAGGGTAGGGATGAGCAGTTCTTC CASKRGQGRDEQFF
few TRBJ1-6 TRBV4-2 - TGTGCCAGCAGCCAAGAGGGAACCACCCTTCCCCTCCACTTT CASSQEGTTLPLHF
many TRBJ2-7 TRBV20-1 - TGCAGTGCCAAACGTTCCTACGAGCAGTACTTC CSAKRSYEQYF
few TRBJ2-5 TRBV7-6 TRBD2 TGTGCCAGCAGTCTAGCGGGTTACGAGCGGTACTTC CASSLAGYERYF
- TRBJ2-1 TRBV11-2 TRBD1 TGTGCCAGCAGCCAGGCTGACAGGGGTCATGAGCAGTTCTTC CASSQADRGHEQFF
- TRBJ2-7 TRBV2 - TGTGCCAGCAGTGAAGCGCCGCAGGGAGCCTACGAGCAGTACTTC CASSEAPQGAYEQYF
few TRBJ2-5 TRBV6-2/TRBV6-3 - TGTGCCAGCAGAAACACAGGGTTTGAGACCCAGTACTTC CASRNTGFETQYF
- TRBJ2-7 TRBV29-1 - TGCAGCGTTGAACGTCGGATGAGCTCCTACAATGAGCAGTACTTC CSVERRMSSYNEQYF
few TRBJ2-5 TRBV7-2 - TGTGCCAGCAGCTTAGCTTCCCAGGCACGAGAGACCCAGTACTTC CASSLASQARETQYF
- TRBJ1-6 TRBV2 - TGTGCCAGCAGCCCATCGCCAGGTTATAATTCACCCCTCCACTTT CASSPSPGYNSPLHF
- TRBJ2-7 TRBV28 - TGTGCCACCCTACCGGGTCGCCGGGGAATCCCTACTTACAATGAGCAGTACTTC CATLPGRRGIPTYNEQYF
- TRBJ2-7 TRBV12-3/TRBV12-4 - TGTACCAGCTCCCGGCAGATCTACGAGCAGTACTTC CTSSRQIYEQYF
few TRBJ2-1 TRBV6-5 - TGTGCCAGCAGTCGCGGGATCTGGAATGAGCAGTTCTTC CASSRGIWNEQFF
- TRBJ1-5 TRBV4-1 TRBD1 TGCGCCAGCAGCCAATTGACAGGGAAGCCCCAGCATTTT CASSQLTGKPQHF
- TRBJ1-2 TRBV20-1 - TGCAGTGCCTGGGCAACGAGAGCTTATGGCTACACCTTC CSAWATRAYGYTF
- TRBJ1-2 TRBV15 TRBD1 TGTGCCACCAGCAGAGATGGCCAGGGGGACGGTGGCTACACCTTC CATSRDGQGDGGYTF
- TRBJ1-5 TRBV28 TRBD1 TGTGCCAGCAGTGAGAACAGGGGGCATCGGCCCCAGCATTTT CASSENRGHRPQHF